Sequencing of this TCR beta chain was carried out in a study of blood T cell repertoires in COVID-19. Turning to the study itself: Some COVID-19 samples were acute and others convalescent; all came from the United States, Italy and Spain.

Under the authors' procedure: Amplifying reference gene primers gave estimates of nucleated cell counts. Data came from immunoSEQ multiplex PCR; TCRdb stores just in-frame clones and leaves some out. The V and J calls and clone size come from that table; D and trimming were worked out from the DNA. The sample has around 80,000 clones, around 79% seen once. CDR1 is SNHLY and CDR2 is FYNNEI in the germline V gene. The CDR3 spans 15 residues. The V segment lost 8 bases and the J segment 5 bases; nucleotides outside the gene matches: 9. The TCR was taken from a man in his fifties or sixties with active or convalescent COVID-19. Sequencing used peripheral blood. The chain carries TRBV2 and TRBJ2-5, with TRBD2 matching 12 bases. CDR3 loop: CASCRASGGAETQYF. DNA of the CDR3: TGTGCCAGCTGTCGGGCTAGCGGGGGGGCGGAGACCCAGTACTTC.